This T cell receptor beta chain was captured by sequencing in a study of identical twins. Regarding the study as a whole: Cross-sectional statistical analysis was relied on for the conclusions, without the same donors being followed.

Healthy Caucasians provided all donations. Template switching added a universal primer site; cDNA carried unique molecular identifiers. TCRdb processed the 5' RACE reads anew with MiXCR; each CDR3 protein has one entry. The sample includes about 1.7 million distinct CDR3 sequences, about 32% seen only once; the top ten take about 0.3%. The CDR3 extends over 14 amino acids. As concerns this clonotype: Its cognate antigen is unknown. Possible read error: a much larger clone is one base away.

The gene calls are TRBV12-3 or TRBV12-4 and TRBJ2-4; D uncertain. Material: cord blood. The receptor was isolated from a newborn girl in good health. CDR3 protein: CDSSPAWHKNIQYF. The CDR3 coding sequence is TGTGACAGCAGTCCTGCCTGGCACAAAAACATTCAGTACTTC.